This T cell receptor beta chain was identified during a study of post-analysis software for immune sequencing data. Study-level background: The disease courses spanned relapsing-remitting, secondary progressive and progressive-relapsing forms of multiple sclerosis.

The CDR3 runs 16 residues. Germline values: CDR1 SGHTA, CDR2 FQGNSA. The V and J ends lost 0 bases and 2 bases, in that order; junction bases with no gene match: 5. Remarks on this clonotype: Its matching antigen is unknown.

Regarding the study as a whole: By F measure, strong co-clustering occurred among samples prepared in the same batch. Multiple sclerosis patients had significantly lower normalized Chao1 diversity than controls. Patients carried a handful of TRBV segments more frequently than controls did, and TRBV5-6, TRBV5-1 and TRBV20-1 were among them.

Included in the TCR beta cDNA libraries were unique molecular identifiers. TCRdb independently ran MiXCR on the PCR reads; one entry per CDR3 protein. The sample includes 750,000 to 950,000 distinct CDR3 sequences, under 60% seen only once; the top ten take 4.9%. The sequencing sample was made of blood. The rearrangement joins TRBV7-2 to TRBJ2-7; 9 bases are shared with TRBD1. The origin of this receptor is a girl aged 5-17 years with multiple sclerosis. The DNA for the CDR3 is TGTGCCAGCAGCTTAGCCGGGACAGGGAGCCCCTACGAGCAGTACTTC. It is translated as CASSLAGTGSPYEQYF.